Shown below are 28 T cell receptor beta chains from a single sample sequenced in a study of T cells after yellow fever vaccination (dated by TCRdb to between 2018 and 2021). Library construction relied on 5' RACE. Instrument on record: Illumina NovaSeq 6000. The public reads were quality trimmed at Q25 with fastp and then assembled into clones with MiXCR by TCRdb, keeping productive beta chains. One record per CDR3 amino acid sequence lists the most common genes and DNA. In this sample the table shows some 300,000 distinct CDR3 sequences, about 3.5% of which occur a single time. The ten largest clones take up about 20% of the sample. The treatment or condition label corresponds to: live attenuated yellow fever vaccine strain. This material consisted of PBMCs, taken on the day of the yellow fever booster vaccination. These TCRs come from a young man who received the YFV17D yellow fever vaccine.

In this sample, this clonotype turned up a few times. This chain links TRBV7-8 with TRBJ2-5, with TRBD2 matching over 12 bases. There are 17 residues in the CDR3. Germline V gives CDR1 SGHVS, CDR2 FQNEAQ. The V gene end was trimmed by 4 bases and the J gene end by 2 bases; junction bases not matched to a gene: 8. In nucleotides, the CDR3 is TGTGCCAGCAGCTGGCCCCCCCTAGCGGGGGGGCAAGAGACCCAGTACTTC. Protein sequence: CASSWPPLAGGQETQYF.

This clonotype was observed at least ten times. This chain's CDR3 is CASSEKTMQETQYF. Here the CDR3 DNA reads TGTGCCAGCAGTGAAAAAACAATGCAAGAGACCCAGTACTTC. The chain has TRBV25-1 and TRBJ2-5; no reliable D call. CDR1 MGHDK and CDR2 SYGVNS come from the germline V gene. CDR3 length: 14 residues. V dropped 2 bases and J dropped 2 bases, with 9 bases sitting between them.

The rearrangement links TRBV12-3 or TRBV12-4 to TRBJ2-3; 9 nucleotides line up with TRBD2. V dropped 3 bases and J dropped 4; count of bases not matched to a gene: 5. The CDR3 runs 15 residues. The CDR3 spells CASSLRGGHADTQYF. The CDR3 bases are TGTGCCAGCAGTTTGCGGGGGGGCCACGCAGATACGCAGTATTTT.

This clonotype was observed a handful of times. The chain combines TRBV12-3 or TRBV12-4 with TRBJ1-1; 7 bases are shared with TRBD1. Germline trimming cut 5 bases from V and 2 bases from J; bases unmatched to any gene: 5. The length of the CDR3 is 14 residues. The CDR3 nucleotides are TGTGCCAGCAGTCACAGGGGAAGAAACACTGAAGCTTTCTTT. Translating gives CASSHRGRNTEAFF.

This clonotype showed up many times. The rearrangement links TRBV6-5 to TRBJ2-3; 10 bases agree with TRBD2. The J segment lost 6 bases and the V segment lost 0 bases, leaving 9 bases of the junction unmatched. Germline V lookup: CDR1 MNHEY, CDR2 SVGAGI. CDR3 length equals 17 residues. This chain's CDR3 is CASSYSTSGGARDTQYF. The CDR3 nucleotides are TGTGCCAGCAGTTACTCGACCAGCGGGGGGGCAAGGGATACGCAGTATTTT.

This clonotype occurred many times. The chain is built from TRBV4-2 and TRBJ2-7, with 7 bases aligning to TRBD1. The V and J ends lost 2 bases and 2 bases, in that order; junction bases with no gene match: 6. This CDR3 is built from 15 residues. Germline loops: CDR1 LGHNA, CDR2 YNFKEQ. The CDR3 protein is CASSQNQGVAYEQYF. The CDR3 DNA is TGTGCCAGCAGCCAAAACCAGGGGGTGGCCTACGAGCAGTACTTC.

This clonotype was picked up many times. This rearrangement joins TRBV20-1 to TRBJ1-1; possible D gene TRBD1, 6 bases. Between the trimmed V and J ends, which lost 6 bases and 5 bases, there was a span of 16 bases. The CDR3 consists of 13 residues. The germline V gene has CDR1 DFQATT and CDR2 SNEGSKA (reference sequence). CDR3 in amino acids: CSAPDRRMTEAFF. In DNA form, the CDR3 reads TGCAGTGCCCCCGACAGGAGGATGACTGAAGCTTTCTTT.

This sequence joins TRBV7-6 and TRBJ2-5; D is possibly TRBD1 (6 bases). V lost 3 bases, J lost 1 base, and 9 bases lay in between. The CDR3 spans 14 residues. Per the germline V gene, CDR1 is SGHVS and CDR2 is FNYEAQ. The CDR3: CASSLTGFQETQYF. The CDR3 region has the DNA TGTGCCAGCAGCTTGACAGGATTCCAAGAGACCCAGTACTTC.

This clonotype was counted at least ten times. This chain joins TRBV6-2 or TRBV6-3 and TRBJ2-7, with 7 bases matching TRBD1. The CDR3 loop spans 13 amino acids. Per germline, CDR1 MNHEY and CDR2 SVGEGT. The trim removed 5 bases at V and 3 bases at J, leaving 4 bases unmatched. CDR3 in DNA: TGTGCCAGCAGTCACGACAGGGTCTACGAGCAGTACTTC. Residues: CASSHDRVYEQYF.

J is TRBJ1-1 and V is TRBV7-2, with no clear D. This CDR3 is 15 amino acids long. Trimming removed 5 bases at V and 0 bases at J, with 13 bases between. The germline V gene has CDR1 SGHTA and CDR2 FQGNSA. The CDR3 is CASSIGRSMNTEAFF. In DNA, the CDR3 is TGTGCCAGCAGCATCGGACGGAGCATGAACACTGAAGCTTTCTTT.

This clonotype was observed at least ten times. This chain joins TRBV7-3 and TRBJ1-6; 9 bases map to TRBD1. Trimming at V came to 5 bases and at J to 9 bases, leaving 2 bases not matched to a gene. Germline V gives CDR1 SGHTA, CDR2 FQGTGA. The CDR3 spans 13 residues. The CDR3: CASSRDRASPLHF. The DNA of the CDR3 is TGTGCCAGCAGCCGGGACAGGGCTTCACCCCTCCACTTT.

As to this clonotype: A much bigger clone sits one base away, suggesting this may be a read error. V gene TRBV5-1 combines with J gene TRBJ2-3; D not resolved. CDR1 is SGHRS, CDR2 YFSETQ, per germline. CDR3 length equals 16 residues. The CDR3 region has the DNA TGCGCCAGCAGCTTGGAAATGGTTTCTCTTTCAGATACGCAGAATTTT. Protein sequence: CASSLEMVSLSDTQNF.

In its sample, this clonotype was seen a few times. This chain uses TRBV19 with TRBJ2-2; 11 bases align to TRBD2. Germline-derived CDR1 and CDR2 are LNHDA and SQIVND (reference sequence). The CDR3 consists of 16 residues. With 9 bases clipped from V and 4 bases from J, the junction kept 10 bases outside the gene matches. The CDR3 is CASEMLLAGGTGELFF. CDR3 DNA: TGTGCCAGCGAGATGCTTCTAGCGGGAGGCACCGGGGAGCTGTTTTTT.

This clonotype has just a few counts. This chain uses TRBV5-1 with TRBJ1-1, with D maybe TRBD1 (5 bases). The V and J ends lost 1 base and 8 bases respectively, with 15 bases between them. The CDR3 is 14 amino acids. Germline assignment: CDR1 SGHRS and CDR2 YFSETQ. CDR3 in DNA: TGCGCCAGCAGCTTGTTCGCCGGGACCGCAGAAGCTTTCTTT. Its translation: CASSLFAGTAEAFF.

This rearrangement joins TRBV4-3 to TRBJ2-3; D may be TRBD2 (6 bases). Germline CDR1 reads LGHNA; CDR2 reads YSLEER. Between the trimmed V and J ends, which lost 3 bases and 3 bases, there was a span of 13 bases. The CDR3 length is 15 residues. CDR3 sequence reads: CASSQTWRDTDTQYF. The CDR3 DNA reads as TGCGCCAGCAGCCAGACCTGGCGGGATACAGATACGCAGTATTTT.

This clonotype was seen repeatedly, ten times or more. This chain uses TRBV7-2 with TRBJ2-2, with TRBD1 matching 7 bases. Germline V lookup: CDR1 SGHTA, CDR2 FQGNSA. V gave up 4 bases and J gave up 4 bases; unmatched junction bases: 18. The CDR3 runs to 19 residues. CDR3 amino acids: CASSSRTKQGFGGTGELFF. DNA for the CDR3: TGTGCCAGCAGCTCGAGGACCAAACAGGGGTTCGGTGGCACCGGGGAGCTGTTTTTT.

This clonotype was recorded many times. The chain links TRBV7-8 to TRBJ2-5; maybe TRBD1 (6 bases). Germline-derived CDR1 and CDR2 are SGHVS and FQNEAQ. This CDR3 region has 16 residues. Trimming took 0 bases from V and 5 from J, leaving 16 bases between them. CDR3 amino acids: CASSLAGARGWETQYF. In DNA, the CDR3 is TGTGCCAGCAGCTTAGCGGGGGCGCGAGGGTGGGAGACCCAGTACTTC.

There are many counts of this clonotype. The CDR3 sequence: CASSLGTEEQFF. CDR3 coding DNA: TGTGCCAGCAGTCTGGGGACAGAAGAGCAGTTCTTC. The chain carries TRBV12-3 or TRBV12-4 and TRBJ2-1, with 7 bases matching TRBD1. The V segment lost 5 bases and the J segment 10 bases; nucleotides outside the gene matches: 5. The CDR3 has 12 amino acids.

There are many counts of this clonotype. The chain combines TRBV7-3 with TRBJ2-2; no reliable D call. V was shortened by 1 base and J by 0 bases, with 6 bases between the two germline ends. Germline V gives CDR1 SGHTA, CDR2 FQGTGA. The length of the CDR3 is 15 residues. For the CDR3, the DNA is TGTGCCAGCAGCTTAAAATCTGCGAACACCGGGGAGCTGTTTTTT. This translates into CASSLKSANTGELFF.

CDR3 bases: TGTGCCAGTACCATGAGAGGGGACAGCTATGGCTACACCTTC. It is translated as CASTMRGDSYGYTF. V and J are TRBV19 and TRBJ1-2, with 7 nucleotides matching TRBD1. The junction had 9 bases not matched to a gene; V was cut back by 7 bases and J by 4 bases. Germline V gene lookup returns CDR1 LNHDA and CDR2 SQIVND (reference sequence). The CDR3 has 14 residues.

At least ten counts were recorded for this clonotype. The rearrangement links TRBV29-1 to TRBJ2-7; 11 nucleotides line up with TRBD1. Trimming removed 6 bases from V and 6 bases from J; junction bases left unmatched: 4. Per the germline V gene, CDR1 is SQVTM and CDR2 is ANQGSEA. This CDR3 contains 12 residues. The CDR3 nucleotides read TGCAGCGTGGGGACAGGGGGAGTCGAGCAGTACTTC. It codes for CSVGTGGVEQYF.

This clonotype was observed a few times. The chain employs TRBV7-9 and TRBJ2-1; 10 positions match TRBD1. V dropped 1 base and J dropped 6; count of bases not matched to a gene: 3. Germline loops: CDR1 SEHNR, CDR2 FQNEAQ (reference sequence). This CDR3 spans 15 amino acids. Here the CDR3 DNA reads TGTGCCAGCAGCTTAGAAGGGACAGGGGTCAATGAGCAGTTCTTC. Amino acid sequence: CASSLEGTGVNEQFF.

This clonotype was counted at least ten times. This chain joins TRBV29-1 and TRBJ2-3, with 11 bases matching TRBD1. The CDR3 has 13 residues. Germline CDR1 SQVTM, CDR2 ANQGSEA. The CDR3 protein is CSADRGQADTQYF. The DNA for the CDR3 is TGCAGTGCGGACAGGGGGCAGGCAGATACGCAGTATTTT.

This clonotype was counted only a few times. V usage is TRBV5-1 and J usage is TRBJ2-7; D uncertain. V dropped 2 bases and J dropped 2 bases, with 14 bases sitting between them. In germline, CDR1 is SGHRS, CDR2 YFSETQ. CDR3 length: 15 residues. The CDR3 reads CASSFGQVGPYEQYF. The CDR3 nucleotides read TGCGCCAGCAGCTTTGGGCAGGTTGGCCCCTACGAGCAGTACTTC.

V and J are TRBV7-2 and TRBJ2-6; TRBD1 agrees at 7 bases. Germline CDR1 and CDR2: SGHTA and FQGNSA. The J segment lost 0 bases and the V segment lost 1 base, leaving 0 bases of the junction unmatched. The CDR3 has 16 residues. CDR3 sequence: CASSLGDSSGANVLTF. The DNA of the CDR3 is TGTGCCAGCAGCTTAGGGGACAGCTCTGGGGCCAACGTCCTGACTTTC.

Ten or more counts support this clonotype. The V gene is TRBV7-2, the J gene TRBJ2-5; D uncertain. The V end was cut by 4 bases, the J end by 1 base, with 10 bases between. Germline loops: CDR1 SGHTA, CDR2 FQGNSA. The CDR3 covers 14 residues. This CDR3 reads CASSSRLGQETQYF. CDR3 in DNA: TGTGCCAGCAGCTCACGACTGGGCCAAGAGACCCAGTACTTC.

The sample holds many counts of this clonotype. This chain connects TRBV7-2 to TRBJ1-2, with 7 positions matching TRBD1. The length of the CDR3 is 15 residues. In germline, CDR1 is SGHTA, CDR2 FQGNSA. After removal of 3 bases from V and 5 bases from J, the junction contained 9 bases not matched to a gene. CDR3 nucleotide sequence: TGTGCCAGCAGCTTCTTGACAGGGCCAGAATATGGCTACACCTTC. It translates to CASSFLTGPEYGYTF.

CDR3 amino acids: CASSPWSRSYEQYV. In DNA, the CDR3 is TGTGCCAGCAGTCCTTGGTCCAGGAGTTACGAGCAGTACGTC. The V and J genes are TRBV27 and TRBJ2-7; D gene uncertain. The CDR3 is 14 amino acids. The V gene's germline CDR1 is MNHEY and CDR2 SMNVEV (reference sequence). V dropped 5 bases and J dropped 4 bases, with 15 bases sitting between them.